Here is one T cell receptor (beta chain) with its context. This specimen belongs to a study of blood T cell repertoires in COVID-19. Study-wide context: Acute and convalescent COVID-19 samples came from the United States, Italy and Spain.

The CDR3 totals 14 residues. The germline V gene has CDR1 MNHNS and CDR2 SASEGT. V shed 1 base and J 3 bases; nucleotides not matched to a gene: 0. In the original workflow: Estimation of nucleated cell counts was performed using reference gene primer amplification. Using immunoSEQ multiplex PCR, the repertoire was profiled, and TCRdb retains in-frame clones only, with some absent. The DNA gave D and trimming, while V, J and clone size come from that table. The data contain approximately 380,000 clones, 88% of them singletons. The chain combines TRBV6-1 with TRBJ2-3, with 8 positions matching TRBD2. The sequenced sample was PBMCs or T cells enriched from blood (not recorded which). This TCR came from a woman aged 18-29 years who had recovered from COVID-19. The CDR3 DNA reads TGTGCCAGCAGTGAAGTAGCGGGAACAGATACGCAGTATTTT. Encoded protein: CASSEVAGTDTQYF.